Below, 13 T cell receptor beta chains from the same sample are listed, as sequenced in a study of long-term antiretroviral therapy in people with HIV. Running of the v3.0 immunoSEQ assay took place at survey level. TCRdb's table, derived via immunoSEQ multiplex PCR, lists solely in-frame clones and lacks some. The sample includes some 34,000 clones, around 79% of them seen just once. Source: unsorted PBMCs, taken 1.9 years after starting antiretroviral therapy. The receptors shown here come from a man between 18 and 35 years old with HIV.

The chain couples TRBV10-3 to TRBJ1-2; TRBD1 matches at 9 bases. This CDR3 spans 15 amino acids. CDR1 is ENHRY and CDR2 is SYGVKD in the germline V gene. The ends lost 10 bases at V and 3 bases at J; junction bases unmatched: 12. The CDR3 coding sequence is TGTGCCACGGAGGGACAGGGTTCTACATACTATGGCTACACCTTC. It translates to CATEGQGSTYYGYTF.

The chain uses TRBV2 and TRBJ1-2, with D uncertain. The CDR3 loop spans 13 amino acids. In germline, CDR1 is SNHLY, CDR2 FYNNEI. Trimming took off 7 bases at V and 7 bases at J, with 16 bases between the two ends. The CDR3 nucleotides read TGTGCCAGCACAGCACAATTGGCCCGTGGCTACACCTTC. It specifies CASTAQLARGYTF. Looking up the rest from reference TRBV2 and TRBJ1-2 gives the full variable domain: EPEVTQTPSHQVTQMGQEVILRCVPISNHLYFYWYRQILGQKVEFLVSFYNNEISEKSEIFDDQFSVERPDGSNFTLKIRSTKLEDSAMYFCASTAQLARGYTFGSGTRLTVV.

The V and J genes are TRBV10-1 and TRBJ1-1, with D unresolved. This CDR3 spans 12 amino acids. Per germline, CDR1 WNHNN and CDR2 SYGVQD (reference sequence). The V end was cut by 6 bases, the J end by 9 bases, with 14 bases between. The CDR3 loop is CASSSGGQKAFF. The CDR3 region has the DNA TGCGCCAGCAGCAGTGGCGGCCAAAAAGCTTTCTTT.

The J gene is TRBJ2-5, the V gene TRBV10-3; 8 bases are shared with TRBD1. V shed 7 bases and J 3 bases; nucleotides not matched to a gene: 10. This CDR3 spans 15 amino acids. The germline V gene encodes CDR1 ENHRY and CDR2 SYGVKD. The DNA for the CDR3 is TGTGCCATCAATCCCGGACAGGGTGGGGAAGAGACCCAGTACTTC. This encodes CAINPGQGGEETQYF.

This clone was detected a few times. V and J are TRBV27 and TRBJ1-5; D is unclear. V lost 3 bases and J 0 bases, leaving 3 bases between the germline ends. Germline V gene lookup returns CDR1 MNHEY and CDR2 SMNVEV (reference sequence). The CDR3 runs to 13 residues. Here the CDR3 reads CASSLSSNQPQHF. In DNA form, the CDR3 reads TGTGCCAGCAGTTTGAGTAGCAATCAGCCCCAGCATTTT.

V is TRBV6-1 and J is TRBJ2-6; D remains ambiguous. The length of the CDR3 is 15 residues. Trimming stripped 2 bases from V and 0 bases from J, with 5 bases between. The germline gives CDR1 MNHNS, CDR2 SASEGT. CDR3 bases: TGTGCCAGCAGTGAATTGTCCTCTGGGGCCAACGTCCTGACTTTC. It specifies CASSELSSGANVLTF.

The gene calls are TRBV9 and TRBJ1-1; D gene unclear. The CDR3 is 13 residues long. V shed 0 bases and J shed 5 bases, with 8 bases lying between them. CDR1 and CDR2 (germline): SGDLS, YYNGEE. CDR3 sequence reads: CASSVVMGTEAFF. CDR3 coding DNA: TGTGCCAGCAGCGTAGTAATGGGAACTGAAGCTTTCTTT.

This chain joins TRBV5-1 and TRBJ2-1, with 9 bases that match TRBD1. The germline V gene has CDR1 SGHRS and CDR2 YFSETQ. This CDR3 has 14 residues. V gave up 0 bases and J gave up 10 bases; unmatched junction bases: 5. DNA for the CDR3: TGCGCCAGCAGCTTGGAAACAGGGGGCTGGGAGCAGTTCTTC. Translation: CASSLETGGWEQFF. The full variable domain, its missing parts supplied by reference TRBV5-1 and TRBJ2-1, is KAGVTQTPRYLIKTRGQQVTLSCSPISGHRSVSWYQQTPGQGLQFLFEYFSETQRNKGNFPGRFSGRQFSNSRSEMNVSTLELGDSALYLCASSLETGGWEQFFGPGTRLTVL.

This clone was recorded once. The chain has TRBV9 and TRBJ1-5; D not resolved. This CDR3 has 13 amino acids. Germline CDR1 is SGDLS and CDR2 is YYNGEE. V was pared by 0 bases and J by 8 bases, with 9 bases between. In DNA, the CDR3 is TGTGCCAGCAGCGTAGGGCTCACAGAGCCCCAGCATTTT. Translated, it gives CASSVGLTEPQHF.

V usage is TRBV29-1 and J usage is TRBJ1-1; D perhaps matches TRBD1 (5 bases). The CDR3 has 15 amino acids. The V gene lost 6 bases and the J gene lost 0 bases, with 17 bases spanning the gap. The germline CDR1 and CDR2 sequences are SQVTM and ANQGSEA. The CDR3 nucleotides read TGCAGCGTCCGCAATGGGGGGTTTTTGAACACTGAAGCTTTCTTT. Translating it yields CSVRNGGFLNTEAFF.

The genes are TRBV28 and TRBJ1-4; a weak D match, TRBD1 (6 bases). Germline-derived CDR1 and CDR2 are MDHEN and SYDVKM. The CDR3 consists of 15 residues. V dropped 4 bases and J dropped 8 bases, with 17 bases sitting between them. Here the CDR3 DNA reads TGTGCCAGCAGTTCCCCAGGAGGGGGGACCGAAAAACTGTTTTTT. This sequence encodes CASSSPGGGTEKLFF.

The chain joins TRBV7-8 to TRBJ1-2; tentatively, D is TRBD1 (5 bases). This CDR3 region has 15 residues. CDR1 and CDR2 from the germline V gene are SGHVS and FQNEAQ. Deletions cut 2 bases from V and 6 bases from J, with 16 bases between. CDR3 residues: CASSLTHAGLDGYTF. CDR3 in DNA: TGTGCCAGCAGCTTAACACATGCAGGGTTAGATGGCTACACCTTC.

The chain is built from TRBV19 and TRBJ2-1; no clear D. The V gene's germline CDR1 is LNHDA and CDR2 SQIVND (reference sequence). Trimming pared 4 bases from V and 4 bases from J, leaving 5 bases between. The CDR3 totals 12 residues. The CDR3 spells CASSNGYNEQFF. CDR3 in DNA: TGTGCCAGTAGTAATGGATACAATGAGCAGTTCTTC.